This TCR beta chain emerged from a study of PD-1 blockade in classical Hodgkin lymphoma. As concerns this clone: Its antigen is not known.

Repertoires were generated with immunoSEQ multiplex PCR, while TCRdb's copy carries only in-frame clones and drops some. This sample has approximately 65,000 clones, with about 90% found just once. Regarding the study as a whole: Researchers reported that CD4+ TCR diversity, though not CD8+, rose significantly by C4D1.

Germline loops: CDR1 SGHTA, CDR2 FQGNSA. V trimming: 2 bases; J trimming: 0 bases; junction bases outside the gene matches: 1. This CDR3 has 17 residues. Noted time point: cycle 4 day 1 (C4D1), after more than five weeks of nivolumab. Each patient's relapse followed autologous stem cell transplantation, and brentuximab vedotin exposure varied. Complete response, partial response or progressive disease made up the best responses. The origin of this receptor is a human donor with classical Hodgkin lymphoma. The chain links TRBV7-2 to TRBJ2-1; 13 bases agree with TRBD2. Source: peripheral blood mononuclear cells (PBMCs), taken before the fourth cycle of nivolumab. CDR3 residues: CASSLWTSGGSYNEQFF. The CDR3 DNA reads TGTGCCAGCAGCTTATGGACTAGCGGGGGCTCCTACAATGAGCAGTTCTTC.